These T cell receptor beta chains were read from a single sample in a study of cytomegalovirus exposure and HLA in healthy donors. Repertoires were generated with immunoSEQ multiplex PCR, while TCRdb's copy carries only in-frame clones and drops some. This table holds 170,000 or so clones, roughly 78% found once. The source material was PBMCs. Every receptor here comes from a woman aged 45 to 65 in good health and CMV-seropositive. Both conserved end residues are part of each CDR3. The D gene is left open where the match is weak. Size tells how often a clone was seen (once, few, many) or the class of an expanded clone, and some rows leave it out.

clone size	V gene	D gene	J gene	CDR3 DNA	CDR3 protein
-	TRBV27	TRBD2	TRBJ2-5	TGTGCCAGCAGTTTTGGAATAGCGGGCCCGGAGACCCAGTACTTC	CASSFGIAGPETQYF
-	TRBV10-3	TRBD1	TRBJ1-2	TGTGCCATCAGCGCCGGACAGGGGTTGTATGGCTACACCTTC	CAISAGQGLYGYTF
few	TRBV14	-	TRBJ1-6	TGTGCCAGCAGCCAAGACAGGGATTTAATGTCACCCCTCCACTTT	CASSQDRDLMSPLHF
-	TRBV4-1	-	TRBJ2-2	TGCGCCAGCAGCCAAGGCAGGTTGGACACCGGGGAGCTGTTTTTT	CASSQGRLDTGELFF
-	TRBV4-1	-	TRBJ2-1	TGCGCCAGCAGGCCTACAGGAGGGGGCATCACTTACAATGAGCAGTTCTTC	CASRPTGGGITYNEQFF
-	TRBV6-5	TRBD1	TRBJ1-6	TGTGCCAGCAGTCTGGACAGGGGTAATTCACCCCTCCACTTT	CASSLDRGNSPLHF
few	TRBV7-6	-	TRBJ2-1	TGTGCCAGCAGCTCCAGGACTGCGGGGAATGAGCAGTTCTTC	CASSSRTAGNEQFF
-	TRBV30	-	TRBJ1-6	TGTGCCTGGAGCGGACAGTCGAGCTCCTATAATTCACCCCTCCACTTT	CAWSGQSSSYNSPLHF
-	TRBV7-9	TRBD1	TRBJ2-2	TGTGCCAGCAGCTCTCTCGGGACAGGGTCGAACACCGGGGAGCTGTTTTTT	CASSSLGTGSNTGELFF
-	TRBV5-1	-	TRBJ2-1	TGCGCCAGCAGCCCCGACCAACCCTCGGAGAATGAGCAGTTCTTC	CASSPDQPSENEQFF
once	TRBV6-5	TRBD1	TRBJ1-2	TGTGCCAGCAGCCGACAGGGAGGAGGCTACACCTTC	CASSRQGGGYTF
-	TRBV7-9	TRBD2	TRBJ2-3	TGTGCCAGCAGCTTAGGCCCGCTAGCGGGGGGCCCCAGCACAGATACGCAGTATTTT	CASSLGPLAGGPSTDTQYF
-	TRBV5-1	TRBD2	TRBJ2-3	TGCGCCAGCAGCCGGACGTCCGGGAGGACAGATACGCAGTATTTT	CASSRTSGRTDTQYF
-	TRBV7-2	TRBD1	TRBJ1-6	TGTGCCAGGGGACAGGGACATAATTCACCCCTCCACTTT	CARGQGHNSPLHF
-	TRBV27	-	TRBJ2-7	TGTGCCAGCAGTTCCGGGGTATCCTACGAGCAGTACTTC	CASSSGVSYEQYF
-	TRBV5-1	TRBD1	TRBJ2-5	TGCGCCAGCAGCAACTCACAGGGGGCCAGAGAGACCCAGTACTTC	CASSNSQGARETQYF
few	TRBV6-5	-	TRBJ1-5	TGTGCCAGCGGACTCGTGGGGGGGAATCAGCCCCAGCATTTT	CASGLVGGNQPQHF
-	TRBV9	TRBD1	TRBJ1-6	TGTGCCAGCAGCGTATCCGGGACAGGTAATTCACCCCTCCACTTT	CASSVSGTGNSPLHF
-	TRBV7-6	TRBD1	TRBJ2-1	TGTGCCAGCAGCTTAGTACCGAATGGACAGGGGGCGAATGAGCAGTTCTTC	CASSLVPNGQGANEQFF
once	TRBV5-1	-	TRBJ2-3	TGCGCCAGCAGCTTGGAGGGGGATACGCAGTATTTT	CASSLEGDTQYF
-	TRBV20-1	-	TRBJ2-5	TGCAGTGCCCAGAGGGAGACCCAGTACTTC	CSAQRETQYF
-	TRBV6-4	TRBD2	TRBJ2-3	TGTGCCAGCAGTGACCCCAGCGGGGGGGCAGATACGCAGTATTTT	CASSDPSGGADTQYF
-	TRBV13	TRBD2	TRBJ2-7	TGTGCCAGCAGCTTAGAGGGTAGCGGGGGAAAGCAGTACTTC	CASSLEGSGGKQYF
-	TRBV19	TRBD1	TRBJ1-1	TGTGCCAGTAGTACCCAGACAGGGACGAACACTGAAGCTTTCTTT	CASSTQTGTNTEAFF
-	TRBV4-2	TRBD2	TRBJ2-1	TGTGCCAGCAGCCAAGGACTAGCGGGGGGGTATGAGCAGTTCTTC	CASSQGLAGGYEQFF
-	TRBV7-6	TRBD1	TRBJ1-1	TGTGCCAGCAGCTTAGGGACAGGGCCCGAAGCTTTCTTT	CASSLGTGPEAFF
few	TRBV12-5	TRBD2	TRBJ2-1	TGTGCTAGTGGTTTGGTACTTGGCGCGACTAGCGGGAAGACCTACAATGAGCAGTTCTTC	CASGLVLGATSGKTYNEQFF
-	TRBV27	-	TRBJ1-2	TGTGCCAGCAGTCAGGATTTTAACTATGGCTACACCTTC	CASSQDFNYGYTF
few	TRBV9	-	TRBJ2-7	TGTGCCAGCAGCGTAGATCCTATTCCGGGTCTCTTCCCCTACGAGCAGTACTTC	CASSVDPIPGLFPYEQYF
-	TRBV19	-	TRBJ1-1	TGTGCCAGTATCGGATCGGGAAAAGCTTTCTTT	CASIGSGKAFF
-	TRBV10-2	TRBD1	TRBJ2-7	TGCGCCAGCAGTGATATGGACAGGGGCTCCTACGAGCAGTACTTC	CASSDMDRGSYEQYF